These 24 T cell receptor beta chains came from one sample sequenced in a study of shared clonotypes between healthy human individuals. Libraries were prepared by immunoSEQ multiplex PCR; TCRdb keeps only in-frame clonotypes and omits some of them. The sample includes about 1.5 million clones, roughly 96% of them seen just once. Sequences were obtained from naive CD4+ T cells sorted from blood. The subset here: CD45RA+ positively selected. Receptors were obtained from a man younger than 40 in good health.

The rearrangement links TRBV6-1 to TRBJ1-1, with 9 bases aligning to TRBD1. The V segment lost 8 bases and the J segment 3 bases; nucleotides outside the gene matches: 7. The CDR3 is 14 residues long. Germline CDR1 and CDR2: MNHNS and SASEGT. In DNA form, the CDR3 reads TGTGCCAGCTCAAGGGGACAGGGAGACACTGAAGCTTTCTTT. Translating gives CASSRGQGDTEAFF.

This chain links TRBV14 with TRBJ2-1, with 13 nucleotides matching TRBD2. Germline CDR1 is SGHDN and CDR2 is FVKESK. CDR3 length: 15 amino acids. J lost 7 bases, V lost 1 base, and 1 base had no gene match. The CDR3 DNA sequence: TGTGCCAGCAGCCAAGGGACTAGCGGGAGAAATGAGCAGTTCTTC. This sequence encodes CASSQGTSGRNEQFF.

The CDR3 DNA reads as TGTGCCAGCAGGCCCGGGACAGTATCACGTGAAAAACTGTTTTTT. This encodes CASRPGTVSREKLFF. V and J are TRBV28 and TRBJ1-4, with 7 bases lining up with TRBD1. There are 15 residues in the CDR3. CDR1 is MDHEN, CDR2 SYDVKM, per germline. Trimming removed 6 bases from V and 7 bases from J; junction bases left unmatched: 11.

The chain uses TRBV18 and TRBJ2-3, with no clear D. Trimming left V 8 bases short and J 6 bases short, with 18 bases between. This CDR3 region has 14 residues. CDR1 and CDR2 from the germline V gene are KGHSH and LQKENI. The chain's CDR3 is CASPRPNLGDTQYF. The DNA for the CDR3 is TGTGCCAGCCCCCGCCCCAACTTGGGCGATACGCAGTATTTT.

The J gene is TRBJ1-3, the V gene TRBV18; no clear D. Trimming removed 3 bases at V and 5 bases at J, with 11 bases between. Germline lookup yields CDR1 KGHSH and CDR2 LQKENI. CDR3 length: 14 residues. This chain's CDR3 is CASSPTDSRNTIYF. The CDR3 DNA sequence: TGTGCCAGCTCACCTACTGACTCGAGAAACACCATATATTTT.

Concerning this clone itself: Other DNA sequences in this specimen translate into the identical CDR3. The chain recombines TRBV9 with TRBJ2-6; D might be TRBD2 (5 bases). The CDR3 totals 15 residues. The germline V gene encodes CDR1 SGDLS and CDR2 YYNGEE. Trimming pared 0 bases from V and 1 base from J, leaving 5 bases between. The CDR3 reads CASSVGGSGANVLTF. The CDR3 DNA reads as TGTGCCAGCAGCGTAGGAGGGTCTGGGGCCAACGTCCTGACTTTC.

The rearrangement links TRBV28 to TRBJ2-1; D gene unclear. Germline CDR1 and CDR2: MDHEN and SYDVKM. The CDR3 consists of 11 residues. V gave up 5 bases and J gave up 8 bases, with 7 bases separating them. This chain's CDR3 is CASSGVHEQFF. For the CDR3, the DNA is TGTGCCAGCAGTGGGGTGCATGAGCAGTTCTTC.

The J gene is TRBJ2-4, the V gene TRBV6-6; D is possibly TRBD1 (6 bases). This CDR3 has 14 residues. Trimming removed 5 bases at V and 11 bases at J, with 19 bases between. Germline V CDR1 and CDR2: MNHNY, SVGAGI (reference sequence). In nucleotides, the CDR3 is TGTGCCAGCAGTAAAGGACAGCCCAAAGAGGTTCAGTACTTC. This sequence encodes CASSKGQPKEVQYF.

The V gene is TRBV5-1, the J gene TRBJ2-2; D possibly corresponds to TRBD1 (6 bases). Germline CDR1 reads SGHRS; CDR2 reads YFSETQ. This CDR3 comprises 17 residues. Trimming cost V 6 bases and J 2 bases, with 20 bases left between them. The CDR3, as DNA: TGCGCCAGCACAGTACAGGGATTGAGGAGTAACACCGGGGAGCTGTTTTTT. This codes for CASTVQGLRSNTGELFF. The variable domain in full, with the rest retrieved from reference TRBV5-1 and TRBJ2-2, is KAGVTQTPRYLIKTRGQQVTLSCSPISGHRSVSWYQQTPGQGLQFLFEYFSETQRNKGNFPGRFSGRQFSNSRSEMNVSTLELGDSALYLCASTVQGLRSNTGELFFGEGSRLTVL.

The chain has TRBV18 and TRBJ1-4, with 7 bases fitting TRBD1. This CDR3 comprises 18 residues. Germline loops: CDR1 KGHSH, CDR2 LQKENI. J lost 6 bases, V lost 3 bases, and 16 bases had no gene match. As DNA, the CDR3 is TGTGCCAGCTCACCGATGACGGGAGGGGGCGGAGGACATGAAAAACTGTTTTTT. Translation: CASSPMTGGGGGHEKLFF.

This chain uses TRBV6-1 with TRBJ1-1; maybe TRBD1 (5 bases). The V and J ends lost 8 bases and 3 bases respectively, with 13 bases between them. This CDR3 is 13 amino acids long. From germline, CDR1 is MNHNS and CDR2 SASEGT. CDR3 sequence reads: CASGVRVYTEAFF. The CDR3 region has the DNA TGTGCCAGCGGCGTCAGGGTTTACACTGAAGCTTTCTTT.

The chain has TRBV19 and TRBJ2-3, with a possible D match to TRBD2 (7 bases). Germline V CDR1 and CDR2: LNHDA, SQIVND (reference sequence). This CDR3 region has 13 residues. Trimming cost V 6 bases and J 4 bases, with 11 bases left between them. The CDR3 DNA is TGTGCCAGTAGCTGGGGGGGCCCAGATACGCAGTATTTT. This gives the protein CASSWGGPDTQYF.

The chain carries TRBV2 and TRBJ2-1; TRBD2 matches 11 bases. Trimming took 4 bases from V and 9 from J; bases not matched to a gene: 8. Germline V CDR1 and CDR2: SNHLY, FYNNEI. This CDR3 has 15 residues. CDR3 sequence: CASSGEPLAGGEQFF. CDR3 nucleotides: TGTGCCAGCAGTGGAGAGCCGCTAGCGGGAGGTGAGCAGTTCTTC.

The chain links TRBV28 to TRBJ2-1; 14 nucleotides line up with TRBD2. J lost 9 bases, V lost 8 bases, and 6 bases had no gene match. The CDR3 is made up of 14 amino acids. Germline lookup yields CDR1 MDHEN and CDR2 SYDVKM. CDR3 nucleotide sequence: TGTGCCAGCTCGGGACTAGCGGGAGTCGGTGAGCAGTTCTTC. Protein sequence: CASSGLAGVGEQFF.

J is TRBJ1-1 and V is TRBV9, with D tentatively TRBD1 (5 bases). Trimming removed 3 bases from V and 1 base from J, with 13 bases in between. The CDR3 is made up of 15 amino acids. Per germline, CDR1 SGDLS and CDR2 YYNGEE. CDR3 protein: CASSGDSGENTEAFF. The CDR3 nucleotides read TGTGCCAGCAGCGGAGACAGCGGAGAGAACACTGAAGCTTTCTTT.

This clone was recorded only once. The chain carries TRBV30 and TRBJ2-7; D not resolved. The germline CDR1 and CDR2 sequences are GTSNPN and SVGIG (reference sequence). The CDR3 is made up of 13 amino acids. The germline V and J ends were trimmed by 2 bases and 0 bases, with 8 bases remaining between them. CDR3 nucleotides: TGTGCCTGGAGTCCAACTCTCTCCTACGAGCAGTACTTC. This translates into CAWSPTLSYEQYF.

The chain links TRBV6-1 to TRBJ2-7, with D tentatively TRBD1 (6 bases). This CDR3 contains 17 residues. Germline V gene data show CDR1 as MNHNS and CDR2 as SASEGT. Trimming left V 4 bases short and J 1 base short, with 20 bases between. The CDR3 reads CASSALVQSGTSYEQYF. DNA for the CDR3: TGTGCCAGCAGTGCTCTTGTCCAATCCGGGACATCCTACGAGCAGTACTTC.

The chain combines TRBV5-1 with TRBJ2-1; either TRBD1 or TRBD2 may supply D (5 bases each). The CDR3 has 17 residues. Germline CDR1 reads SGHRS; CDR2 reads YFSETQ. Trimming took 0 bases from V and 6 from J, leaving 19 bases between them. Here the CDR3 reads CASSLEPRWVGTNEQFF. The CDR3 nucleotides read TGCGCCAGCAGCTTGGAGCCCCGGTGGGTCGGGACCAATGAGCAGTTCTTC.

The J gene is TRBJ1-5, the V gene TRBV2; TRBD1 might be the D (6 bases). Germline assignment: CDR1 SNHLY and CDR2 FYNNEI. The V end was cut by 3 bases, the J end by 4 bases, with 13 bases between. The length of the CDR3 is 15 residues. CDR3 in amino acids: CASSDQGRFNQPQHF. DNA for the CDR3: TGTGCCAGCAGTGACCAGGGGCGTTTTAATCAGCCCCAGCATTTT.

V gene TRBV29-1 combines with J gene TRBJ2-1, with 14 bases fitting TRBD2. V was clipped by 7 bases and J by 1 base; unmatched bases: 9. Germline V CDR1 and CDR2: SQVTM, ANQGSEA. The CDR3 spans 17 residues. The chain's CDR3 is CSATGTSGRPSYNEQFF. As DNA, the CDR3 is TGCAGCGCCACAGGGACTAGCGGGAGACCTTCCTACAATGAGCAGTTCTTC.

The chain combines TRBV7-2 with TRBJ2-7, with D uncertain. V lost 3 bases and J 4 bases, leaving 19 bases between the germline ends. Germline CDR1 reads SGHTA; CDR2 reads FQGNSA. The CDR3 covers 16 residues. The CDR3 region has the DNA TGTGCCAGCAGCTTGAATAAACTTATCCTGGGTTACGAGCAGTACTTC. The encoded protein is CASSLNKLILGYEQYF.

The CDR3 DNA is TGTGCCAGCTCACGGGGACAGGCTGCTCTTTACGAGCAGTACTTC. Translated, it gives CASSRGQAALYEQYF. This chain joins TRBV18 and TRBJ2-7; 8 bases line up with TRBD1. The CDR3 loop spans 15 amino acids. The V and J ends lost 4 bases and 4 bases, in that order; junction bases with no gene match: 9. In germline, CDR1 is KGHSH, CDR2 LQKENI. Drawing the rest from reference TRBV18 and TRBJ2-7, the complete variable domain is NAGVMQNPRHLVRRRGQEARLRCSPMKGHSHVYWYRQLPEEGLKFMVYLQKENIIDESGMPKERFSAEFPKEGPSILRIQQVVRGDSAAYFCASSRGQAALYEQYFGPGTRLTVT.

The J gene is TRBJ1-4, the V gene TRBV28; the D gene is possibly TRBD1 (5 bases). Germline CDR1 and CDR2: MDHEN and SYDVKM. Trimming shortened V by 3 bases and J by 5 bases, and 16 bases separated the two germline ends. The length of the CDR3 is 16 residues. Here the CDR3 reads CASSFGGWTGNEKLFF. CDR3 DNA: TGTGCCAGCAGTTTCGGGGGGTGGACGGGGAATGAAAAACTGTTTTTT.

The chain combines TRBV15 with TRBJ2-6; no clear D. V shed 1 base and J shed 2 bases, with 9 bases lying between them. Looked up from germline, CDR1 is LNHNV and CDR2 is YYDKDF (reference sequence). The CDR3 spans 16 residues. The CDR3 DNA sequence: TGTGCCACCAGCAGAGGTAAAGGAACTGGGGCCAACGTCCTGACTTTC. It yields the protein CATSRGKGTGANVLTF.